This TCR beta chain derives from a study of spatial heterogeneity in lung cancer. About the study: The study found that TCR transcript counts in tumor regions correlated strongly with a matched bulk RNA-seq T cell module score.

Per germline, CDR1 SGHRS and CDR2 YFSETQ. The CDR3 totals 13 residues. V was shortened by 0 bases and J by 2 bases, with 5 bases between the two germline ends. TCRdb re-derived calls from the 5' RACE reads in MiXCR, one entry per CDR3 protein. The sample lists roughly 7,000 distinct CDR3 sequences; about 14% were seen once. The time point: sample taken at primary tumor resection. Unsorted whole RNA of tumor, nontumor lung or frozen PBMC was sequenced. Judged by abundance, this clonotype is medium-sized. What it binds is unknown. Study outcomes and limitations: Expanded intratumoral alpha and beta TCR counts tracked tumor mutation counts.

This clonotype originated in a male donor with early-stage non-small cell lung cancer. The rearrangement joins TRBV5-1 to TRBJ1-2, with no clear D. Sequencing used lung tumor tissue, obtained at surgery. CDR3 nucleotide sequence: TGCGCCAGCAGCTTGGCCGGAAACTATGGCTACACCTTC. Translating gives CASSLAGNYGYTF. Supplemented by reference TRBV5-1 and TRBJ1-2, the full variable domain reads KAGVTQTPRYLIKTRGQQVTLSCSPISGHRSVSWYQQTPGQGLQFLFEYFSETQRNKGNFPGRFSGRQFSNSRSEMNVSTLELGDSALYLCASSLAGNYGYTFGSGTRLTVV.